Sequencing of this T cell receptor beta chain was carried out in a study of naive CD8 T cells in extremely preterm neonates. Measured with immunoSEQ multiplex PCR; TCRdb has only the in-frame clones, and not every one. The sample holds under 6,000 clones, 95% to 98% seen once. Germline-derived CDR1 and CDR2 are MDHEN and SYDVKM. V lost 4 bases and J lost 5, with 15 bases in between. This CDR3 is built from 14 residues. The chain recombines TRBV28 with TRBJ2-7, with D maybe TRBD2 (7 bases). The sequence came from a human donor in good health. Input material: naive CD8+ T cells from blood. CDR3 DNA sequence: TGTGCCAGCAGTTCCCGGGGGGCTAGGGACGAGCAGTACTTC. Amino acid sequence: CASSSRGARDEQYF. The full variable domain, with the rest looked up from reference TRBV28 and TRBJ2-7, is DVKVTQSSRYLVKRTGEKVFLECVQDMDHENMFWYRQDPGLGLRLIYFSYDVKMKEKGDIPEGYSVSREKKERFSLILESASTNQTSMYLCASSSRGARDEQYFGPGTRLTVT.